This T cell receptor (beta chain) was recorded in a study of human versus mouse CDR3 diversity and MHC coevolution (dated by TCRdb to about 2017). Concerning the study at large: According to reports, the immunoSEQ assay can detect one in 200,000 T cells and keeps multiplex PCR amplification bias to a minimum. Three healthy volunteer blood donors were included in the human cohort, with one aged 30 to 40, one aged 40 to 49 and one aged 60 to 70 at collection. Across the mouse and human samples, each sample yielded between about 5.5 x 10^6 and 1.6 x 10^7 valid reads. Human naive CD4 T cell repertoires were used as a reference for TCR selection on multiple MHC II alleles and were compared with human-TCR-locus transgenic mice carrying single MHC II.

Summary of the overall study and its limitations: Among all compared groups, two of the three human donors had the lowest clonal inequality scores. The largest TCR beta repertoire according to iCHAO1 estimates belonged to humans, at 1.5 million or so clonotypes, a result attributed likely to selection by multiple MHC II molecules. On average, humans had more CDR3 deletions and insertions than mice, indicating greater exonuclease and TdT activity. Repertoire diversity was not considered directly comparable between humans and mice because human T cells were selected on a handful of MHC II alleles.

CDR1 and CDR2, per the germline V gene, are MNHNS and SASEGT. The CDR3 sequence holds 14 residues, the cysteine and phenylalanine included. The CDR3 DNA has 42 bases and is translated from base 1. Relative to germline, V is missing 8 bases and J is missing 3 bases, with 0 bases of the junction outside any gene match. As to this clone: Its target antigen remains unknown. No base-level quality is on record; no much larger clone is a single base apart.

Fluorescence-activated cell sorting was used to pull naive CD4 T cells, meaning cells that were CD45RO-negative and CD62L-positive, out of the PBMCs. Each donor gave approximately 47 ml of fresh peripheral blood, from which PBMCs were isolated by Ficoll density centrifugation. All samples were sorted on a FACSAria III instrument and reached purity above 90%. Genomic DNA was extracted from the sorted cells using the QIAGEN blood and tissue kit and was quantified on a NanoDrop 1000. Using multiplex PCR of genomic DNA, the immunoSEQ platform deep sequenced and quantified the TCR alpha and beta chains. On the authors' methods: IMGT gene and region definitions were used for annotation of the TCR sequences. As a stand-in for the preselection repertoire, out-of-frame rearrangements were used and set against in-frame clonotypes. The iCHAO1 estimator provided with the immunoSEQ platform was used to estimate repertoire size. A Gini index, which is based on the Lorenz curve, was applied to in-frame amino acid clonotypes to measure clonal inequality. The intersect function in the R package tcR was used to count shared clonotypes, while the Jaccard index served to score similarity. V, J and V-J usage frequencies went into a principal component analysis run with the R prcomp function, with no normalization applied. TCRdb retrieved this table from immuneACCESS and kept in-frame rearrangements only. Not all clones are present; in checked studies, unresolved V genes account for under half, and no reason is known for the remainder. The V and J calls and the clone size are those of that table, but D and trimming were determined from the DNA. The sample includes about 83,000 clones, with approximately 90% observed a single time. Less than 0.19% of the sample rests with the top ten.

The receptor's source is a person aged 30-69 years in good health. Sequencing was carried out using naive CD4+ T cells from blood. The cell subset or site label for this specimen denotes: CD45RO-negative CD62L-positive naive CD4 T cells. The rearranged segments are TRBV6-1 and TRBJ2-3; 15 bases in the junction line up with TRBD2. The CDR3 protein sequence reads: CASGLAGGTDTQYF. The bases are TGTGCCAGCGGACTAGCGGGAGGGACAGATACGCAGTATTTT.